One and the same sample provided the 30 T cell receptor beta chains below, sequenced in a study of blood T cell repertoires in COVID-19. The assay was immunoSEQ multiplex PCR, and TCRdb's table has in-frame clones only and misses some. Here the sample spans roughly 310,000 clones, under 95% being singletons. Sequencing was performed on PBMCs or T cells enriched from blood (not recorded which). All receptors come from a man in his 60s who had recovered from COVID-19.

The rearrangement uses TRBV7-9 and TRBJ2-5; 11 bases align to TRBD2. V trimming: 5 bases; J trimming: 2 bases; junction bases outside the gene matches: 7. CDR3 size: 16 residues. The germline V gene encodes CDR1 SEHNR and CDR2 FQNEAQ (reference sequence). CDR3 DNA: TGTGCCAGCAGCGAGACTAGCGGGGCGGTGCAAGAGACCCAGTACTTC. Translating gives CASSETSGAVQETQYF. Full variable domain (rest looked up from reference TRBV7-9 and TRBJ2-5): DTGVSQNPRHKITKRGQNVTFRCDPISEHNRLYWYRQTLGQGPEFLTYFQNEAQLEKSRLLSDRFSAERPKGSFSTLEIQRTEQGDSAMYLCASSETSGAVQETQYFGPGTRLLVL.

The chain recombines TRBV5-4 with TRBJ2-2; 10 nucleotides align to TRBD1. CDR1 and CDR2 (germline): SGHNT, YYREEE (reference sequence). With 4 bases clipped from V and 3 bases from J, the junction kept 6 bases outside the gene matches. The CDR3 is made up of 16 amino acids. CDR3 sequence (DNA): TGTGCCAGCAGCCCCGGAGGGACAGGGGACACCGGGGAGCTGTTTTTT. Amino acid sequence: CASSPGGTGDTGELFF.

The chain carries TRBV7-9 and TRBJ2-5, with a weak D call TRBD1 (7 bases). This CDR3 comprises 15 residues. Germline V gene data show CDR1 as SEHNR and CDR2 as FQNEAQ (reference sequence). V gave up 2 bases and J gave up 4 bases, with 14 bases separating them. In DNA, the CDR3 is TGTGCCAGCAGCTTAATGTCAGGGGGAGGAGAGACCCAGTACTTC. It codes for CASSLMSGGGETQYF.

CDR3 nucleotide sequence: TGTGCCAGTAGTACATCCGGGACAGTTCACTCACCCCTCCACTTT. Its translation is CASSTSGTVHSPLHF. The chain links TRBV19 to TRBJ1-6, with TRBD1 matching over 7 bases. Germline CDR1 LNHDA, CDR2 SQIVND (reference sequence). This CDR3 is built from 15 residues. The V and J ends lost 4 bases and 10 bases, in that order; junction bases with no gene match: 10.

This clone was recorded only once. The J gene is TRBJ1-1, the V gene TRBV18; D unclear. Deletions cut 4 bases from V and 1 base from J, with 19 bases between. CDR3 length equals 17 residues. The germline CDR1 and CDR2 sequences are KGHSH and LQKENI. The CDR3 loop reads CASSLRSVDSGNTEAFF. The CDR3 nucleotides read TGTGCCAGCTCACTCCGGAGTGTTGATTCGGGGAACACTGAAGCTTTCTTT.

In its sample, this clone was seen a few times. The rearrangement links TRBV16 to TRBJ1-2, with D unclear. Germline-derived CDR1 and CDR2 are KGHSY and FQNENV. V shed 0 bases and J shed 2 bases, with 7 bases lying between them. The CDR3 spans 14 residues. CDR3 residues: CASSQSATNYGYTF. CDR3 in DNA: TGTGCCAGCAGCCAATCGGCCACCAACTATGGCTACACCTTC.

This clone was counted once. This sequence joins TRBV29-1 and TRBJ1-1; TRBD1 matches at 7 bases. Losses at the gene ends were 7 bases for V and 1 base for J; bases not matched to a gene: 6. The V gene's germline CDR1 is SQVTM and CDR2 ANQGSEA. The CDR3 covers 13 residues. CDR3 DNA sequence: TGCAGCGGGAGGGACAGACCGAACACTGAAGCTTTCTTT. This codes for CSGRDRPNTEAFF.

The V call is TRBV3-1 (or the pseudogene TRBV3-2), the J call TRBJ1-3, with D perhaps TRBD1 (5 bases). There are 16 residues in the CDR3. V was cut by 3 bases and J by 0 bases, with 12 bases left in between. Looked up from germline, CDR1 is LGHDT and CDR2 is YNNKEL (reference sequence). CDR3 amino acids: CASSHKTGFSGNTIYF. The CDR3 DNA follows: TGTGCCAGCAGCCACAAAACAGGCTTCTCTGGAAACACCATATATTTT.

The V gene is TRBV6-5, the J gene TRBJ1-6, with D unclear. Germline assignment: CDR1 MNHEY and CDR2 SVGAGI. The CDR3 totals 12 residues. Trimming left V 5 bases short and J 9 bases short, with 8 bases between. The CDR3, as DNA: TGTGCCAGCAGTAGGGAGGGTTCACCCCTCCACTTT. Amino acids: CASSREGSPLHF.

The chain employs TRBV30 and TRBJ1-2; D call uncertain. Germline V gene data show CDR1 as GTSNPN and CDR2 as SVGIG (reference sequence). V was cut by 3 bases and J by 6 bases, with 8 bases left in between. The CDR3 covers 11 residues. The CDR3 reads CAWRLGDGYTF. DNA for the CDR3: TGTGCCTGGAGGTTGGGCGATGGCTACACCTTC.

V usage is TRBV30 and J usage is TRBJ2-1, with a weak D call TRBD2 (6 bases). In germline, CDR1 is GTSNPN, CDR2 SVGIG (reference sequence). V lost 1 base and J 5 bases, leaving 9 bases between the germline ends. The CDR3 is made up of 13 amino acids. The DNA for the CDR3 is TGTGCCTGGAGTGGCGGGACGAACAATGAGCAGTTCTTC. Amino acids: CAWSGGTNNEQFF.

This clone showed up just once. V gene TRBV3-1 (or the pseudogene TRBV3-2) combines with J gene TRBJ1-2; the D gene is possibly TRBD1 (6 bases). Germline-derived CDR1 and CDR2 are LGHDT and YNNKEL (reference sequence). The CDR3 runs 12 residues. V lost 3 bases and J 8 bases, leaving 10 bases between the germline ends. CDR3 protein: CASSHNREGYTF. DNA of the CDR3: TGTGCCAGCAGCCACAACAGGGAAGGCTACACCTTC.

CDR3: CASSFGLARYEQYF. The CDR3 DNA sequence: TGTGCCAGCAGCTTCGGGCTAGCCCGCTACGAGCAGTACTTC. This chain connects TRBV5-8 to TRBJ2-7; weak D call: TRBD2 (5 bases). Germline CDR1 is SGHTS and CDR2 is YDEGEE. This CDR3 has 14 amino acids. Trimming left V 2 bases short and J 3 bases short, with 12 bases between.

The gene calls are TRBV5-1 and TRBJ2-3, with TRBD2 identical over 9 bases. CDR3 length: 16 residues. With 4 bases clipped from V and 5 bases from J, the junction kept 11 bases outside the gene matches. Germline assignment: CDR1 SGHRS and CDR2 YFSETQ. CDR3 protein: CASSLYSGRGGDTQYF. The DNA of the CDR3 is TGCGCCAGCAGCCTGTATAGCGGGAGAGGGGGAGATACGCAGTATTTT.

The chain links TRBV19 to TRBJ1-1; D ambiguous. Between the trimmed V and J ends, which lost 4 bases and 3 bases, there was a span of 9 bases. The germline V gene has CDR1 LNHDA and CDR2 SQIVND (reference sequence). The CDR3 has 13 residues. CDR3 in DNA: TGTGCCAGTAGTACCAGAAGTTACACTGAAGCTTTCTTT. Translated: CASSTRSYTEAFF.

The rearrangement links TRBV4-1 to TRBJ2-3; tentative D call: TRBD1 (5 bases). This CDR3 is built from 15 residues. V was cut by 1 base and J by 2 bases, with 10 bases left in between. Per germline, CDR1 MGHRA and CDR2 YSYEKL. The CDR3 spells CASSQGAGITDTQYF. For the CDR3, the DNA is TGCGCCAGCAGCCAAGGGGCAGGGATCACAGATACGCAGTATTTT.

The rearrangement joins TRBV10-3 to TRBJ2-6; the match to TRBD1 covers 7 bases. The CDR3 has 17 amino acids. Per the germline V gene, CDR1 is ENHRY and CDR2 is SYGVKD. V shed 4 bases and J 2 bases; nucleotides not matched to a gene: 8. The CDR3 here is CAISGNRGSTGANVLTF. CDR3 sequence (DNA): TGTGCCATCAGTGGTAACAGGGGATCAACTGGGGCCAACGTCCTGACTTTC.

This chain uses TRBV9 with TRBJ2-3, with 8 nucleotides matching TRBD2. V was pared by 0 bases and J by 5 bases, with 11 bases of the junction left unmatched. The germline gives CDR1 SGDLS, CDR2 YYNGEE. This CDR3 is built from 17 residues. CDR3 in amino acids: CASSVGVASGQRDTQYF. DNA of the CDR3: TGTGCCAGCAGCGTAGGTGTTGCTAGCGGGCAGAGAGATACGCAGTATTTT. The variable domain in full, with the rest retrieved from reference TRBV9 and TRBJ2-3, is DSGVTQTPKHLITATGQRVTLRCSPRSGDLSVYWYQQSLDQGLQFLIQYYNGEERAKGNILERFSAQQFPDLHSELNLSSLELGDSALYFCASSVGVASGQRDTQYFGPGTRLTVL.

This clone was recorded once. The chain carries TRBV5-1 and TRBJ2-7, with 8 bases matching TRBD1. The ends lost 0 bases at V and 5 bases at J; junction bases unmatched: 13. The CDR3 is 17 residues long. Germline values: CDR1 SGHRS, CDR2 YFSETQ. The CDR3 spells CASSLGAGGAFPHEQYF. The CDR3 nucleotides read TGCGCCAGCAGCTTGGGAGCAGGGGGCGCGTTTCCCCACGAGCAGTACTTC.

The chain joins TRBV24-1 to TRBJ2-1; 10 positions agree with TRBD2. This CDR3 has 18 amino acids. Germline V gives CDR1 KGHDR, CDR2 SFDVKD. The junction had 11 bases not matched to a gene; V was cut back by 0 bases and J by 7 bases. The CDR3 DNA reads TGTGCCACCAGTGATTTGCAAAGCGGGGGGGTCCTGGCGAATGAGCAGTTCTTC. As protein: CATSDLQSGGVLANEQFF.

The gene calls are TRBV1 and TRBJ2-2; whether TRBD2, the table's D call, matches the DNA was not checked. TRBV1 is a recognized pseudogene. The CDR3 length is 17 residues. CDR3 sequence reads: CTSSPPGTSGRPGELFF. Written as DNA, the CDR3 is TGCACCAGCAGCCCTCCCGGGACTAGCGGGAGGCCCGGGGAGCTGTTTTTT.

V and J are TRBV18 and TRBJ2-7; tentatively, D is TRBD2 (6 bases). The V and J ends lost 2 bases and 0 bases respectively, with 14 bases between them. Looked up from germline, CDR1 is KGHSH and CDR2 is LQKENI. CDR3 size: 16 residues. CDR3 nucleotides: TGTGCCAGCTCACCAGGTGGAGGGAGTAGCTCCTACGAGCAGTACTTC. It codes for CASSPGGGSSSYEQYF. Full variable domain (rest looked up from reference TRBV18 and TRBJ2-7): NAGVMQNPRHLVRRRGQEARLRCSPMKGHSHVYWYRQLPEEGLKFMVYLQKENIIDESGMPKERFSAEFPKEGPSILRIQQVVRGDSAAYFCASSPGGGSSSYEQYFGPGTRLTVT.

The J gene is TRBJ2-1, the V gene TRBV11-2; weak D call: TRBD1 (6 bases). The CDR3 is made up of 19 amino acids. V lost 4 bases and J 1 base, leaving 23 bases between the germline ends. The germline gives CDR1 SGHAT, CDR2 FQNNGV. The chain's CDR3 is CASSSIGDKGGLSYNEQFF. CDR3 coding DNA: TGTGCCAGCAGCTCAATCGGGGATAAAGGGGGTTTATCCTACAATGAGCAGTTCTTC.

The V gene is TRBV5-4, the J gene TRBJ2-3; 7 nucleotides align to TRBD2. From germline, CDR1 is SGHNT and CDR2 YYREEE (reference sequence). Germline trimming cut 4 bases from V and 6 bases from J; bases unmatched to any gene: 5. The CDR3 spans 13 residues. The CDR3 DNA reads TGTGCCAGCAGCCTTTCGGGGGGTGATACGCAGTATTTT. This encodes CASSLSGGDTQYF.

The rearrangement links TRBV7-2 to TRBJ2-5; 12 nucleotides line up with TRBD1. V lost 3 bases, J lost 5 bases, and 7 bases stayed unmatched. The CDR3 runs to 16 residues. Germline CDR1 SGHTA, CDR2 FQGNSA. For the CDR3, the DNA is TGTGCCAGCAGCTTCCGTCGGGACAGGGGGCTTGAGACCCAGTACTTC. This encodes CASSFRRDRGLETQYF.

The CDR3 nucleotides read TGTGCCAGCAGCCCTCGACAGGGCGGTGTGCTTACTGAAGCTTTCTTT. Protein sequence: CASSPRQGGVLTEAFF. The chain employs TRBV13 and TRBJ1-1, with 7 positions matching TRBD1. This CDR3 has 16 residues. V shed 5 bases, J shed 5 bases, and the junction held 14 bases outside the gene matches. CDR1 is PRHDT, CDR2 FYEKMQ, per germline (reference sequence).

J is TRBJ2-7 and V is TRBV5-1; 12 positions match TRBD2. V was pared by 4 bases and J by 7 bases, with 9 bases of the junction left unmatched. Germline loops: CDR1 SGHRS, CDR2 YFSETQ. The CDR3 contains 15 residues. This chain's CDR3 is CASSIPSGRAGEQYF. Written as DNA, the CDR3 is TGCGCCAGCAGCATCCCTAGCGGGAGGGCAGGAGAGCAGTACTTC.

CDR3 sequence: CASSHKKSGSVYEQYF. In nucleotides, the CDR3 is TGTGCCAGCAGTCATAAAAAGAGCGGGAGCGTCTACGAGCAGTACTTC. This rearrangement joins TRBV2 to TRBJ2-7; 8 bases align to TRBD2. Germline-derived CDR1 and CDR2 are SNHLY and FYNNEI. Trimming cost V 5 bases and J 3 bases; bases outside gene matches: 12. CDR3 length: 16 amino acids.

V and J are TRBV29-1 and TRBJ1-3, with D tentatively TRBD1 (5 bases). Between the trimmed V and J ends, which lost 7 bases and 0 bases, there was a span of 16 bases. The CDR3 sequence is 15 residues long. Germline CDR1 and CDR2: SQVTM and ANQGSEA. CDR3: CSALGGALSGNTIYF. CDR3 nucleotide sequence: TGCAGCGCCTTGGGAGGGGCCCTCTCTGGAAACACCATATATTTT.

V is TRBV11-2 and J is TRBJ2-3; 11 bases line up with TRBD2. Germline CDR1 and CDR2: SGHAT and FQNNGV. This CDR3 is 16 amino acids long. Trimming removed 3 bases from V and 5 bases from J; junction bases left unmatched: 7. The CDR3 loop reads CASSFNSGRAVDTQYF. The CDR3 nucleotides are TGTGCCAGCAGCTTCAATAGCGGGAGGGCCGTAGATACGCAGTATTTT.